Each of the 16 T cell receptor beta chains below was sequenced from the same sample in a study of beta chain features in type 1 diabetes. The entirety of the isolated RNA underwent reverse transcription, so expressed TCRB transcripts were sequenced. Generated by immunoSEQ multiplex PCR, the TCRdb table keeps only in-frame clones and is missing some. The sample has under 950,000 clones, roughly a sixth seen once. The sequencing sample was made of naive CD4+ T cells from blood. All receptors derive from a woman younger than 35 in good health.

This clone was found a few times. The V and J genes are TRBV5-1 and TRBJ2-2; the D gene is possibly TRBD2 (6 bases). Per germline, CDR1 SGHRS and CDR2 YFSETQ. V lost 7 bases to trimming and J lost 5 bases, with 15 bases between them. There are 14 residues in the CDR3. The CDR3 loop is CASGSGSGTGELFF. The CDR3 nucleotides read TGCGCCAGCGGGTCGGGCAGCGGGACCGGGGAGCTGTTTTTT. The full variable domain, rest sourced from reference TRBV5-1 and TRBJ2-2, is KAGVTQTPRYLIKTRGQQVTLSCSPISGHRSVSWYQQTPGQGLQFLFEYFSETQRNKGNFPGRFSGRQFSNSRSEMNVSTLELGDSALYLCASGSGSGTGELFFGEGSRLTVL.

This clone was observed a handful of times. The chain recombines TRBV28 with TRBJ2-4; D not resolved. CDR1 MDHEN and CDR2 SYDVKM come from the germline V gene. The V gene lost 5 bases and the J gene lost 8 bases, with 10 bases spanning the gap. The CDR3 has 12 amino acids. The CDR3 protein is CASSPPRHIQYF. CDR3 nucleotides: TGTGCCAGCAGTCCCCCCAGGCACATTCAGTACTTC.

The V gene is TRBV4-1, the J gene TRBJ2-6; no firm D call. V was pared by 0 bases and J by 0 bases, with 9 bases between. The CDR3 spans 17 residues. The germline V gene has CDR1 MGHRA and CDR2 YSYEKL. CDR3 residues: CASSQDFGRSGANVLTF. The CDR3 DNA reads as TGCGCCAGCAGCCAAGATTTCGGGCGCTCTGGGGCCAACGTCCTGACTTTC.

The J gene is TRBJ1-2, the V gene TRBV5-6, with D unclear. V lost 5 bases and J lost 7, with 15 bases in between. The CDR3 is made up of 13 amino acids. The germline CDR1 and CDR2 sequences are SGHDT and YYEEEE. DNA of the CDR3: TGTGCCAGCAGAAGGACCCGGTGGGGTGGCTACACCTTC. This codes for CASRRTRWGGYTF.

The CDR3 DNA follows: TGTGCCAGCAGCCCAAACGGGGGAGGATACGAGACCCAGTACTTC. Translating gives CASSPNGGGYETQYF. The chain recombines TRBV7-2 with TRBJ2-5; TRBD2 is a possible D gene (6 bases). V was pared by 5 bases and J by 5 bases, with 18 bases between. This CDR3 is 15 amino acids long. Germline loops: CDR1 SGHTA, CDR2 FQGNSA.

The V and J genes are TRBV5-1 and TRBJ1-2; D not certain. This CDR3 is 14 amino acids long. Between the trimmed V and J ends, which lost 1 base and 3 bases, there was a span of 10 bases. Germline V lookup: CDR1 SGHRS, CDR2 YFSETQ. The CDR3 spells CASSLRSDYYGYTF. The CDR3 DNA reads TGCGCCAGCAGCTTGCGCTCAGATTACTATGGCTACACCTTC.

This clone was counted a few times. The CDR3 loop is CASSIGFSYEQYF. The CDR3 DNA sequence: TGTGCCAGTAGTATAGGGTTCTCCTACGAGCAGTACTTC. The chain is built from TRBV19 and TRBJ2-7; D not certain. The CDR3 runs 13 residues. V was shortened by 1 base and J by 0 bases, with 4 bases between the two germline ends. Germline V gene lookup returns CDR1 LNHDA and CDR2 SQIVND (reference sequence).

This clone was seen many times. V usage is TRBV14 and J usage is TRBJ2-4, with 7 bases lining up with TRBD1. V shed 1 base, J shed 8 bases, and the junction held 11 bases outside the gene matches. The CDR3 loop spans 16 amino acids. Germline CDR1 is SGHDN and CDR2 is FVKESK. CDR3 in DNA: TGTGCCAGCAGCCAAGGATGGATAAGGGGGCCATACATTCAGTACTTC. Protein product: CASSQGWIRGPYIQYF.

V usage is TRBV4-1 and J usage is TRBJ1-1; D uncertain. CDR3 size: 14 residues. The ends were cut back, 2 bases at V and 8 bases at J, with 15 bases in the middle. Germline V gives CDR1 MGHRA, CDR2 YSYEKL. CDR3 DNA sequence: TGCGCCAGCAGCCAAAAGCGATGGGCGGGAGAAGCTTTCTTT. Residues: CASSQKRWAGEAFF.

The chain recombines TRBV6-6 with TRBJ2-2; 7 bases map to TRBD1. Germline assignment: CDR1 MNHNY and CDR2 SVGAGI (reference sequence). V was pared by 7 bases and J by 0 bases, with 2 bases of the junction left unmatched. This CDR3 has 14 amino acids. CDR3 residues: CASTGQTNTGELFF. Here the CDR3 DNA reads TGTGCCAGCACGGGACAGACGAACACCGGGGAGCTGTTTTTT.

The table lists this clone with a few counts. The chain is built from TRBV6-5 and TRBJ2-2; tentatively, D is TRBD1 (6 bases). CDR3 size: 15 residues. Germline-derived CDR1 and CDR2 are MNHEY and SVGAGI. V lost 5 bases to trimming and J lost 0 bases, with 10 bases between them. In DNA, the CDR3 is TGTGCCAGCAGTGTACAGGGAGCGAACACCGGGGAGCTGTTTTTT. Its protein product is CASSVQGANTGELFF.

The chain combines TRBV7-3 with TRBJ2-6; 7 positions match TRBD1. The CDR3 is 18 residues long. CDR1 is SGHTA, CDR2 FQGTGA, per germline. V shed 0 bases and J 1 base; nucleotides not matched to a gene: 6. DNA for the CDR3: TGTGCCAGCAGCTTAACGGCAGGGGGTCGGTCTGGGGCCAACGTCCTGACTTTC. It translates to CASSLTAGGRSGANVLTF.

This clone was seen a few times. The chain combines TRBV6-6 with TRBJ2-7, with D possibly called TRBD1 or TRBD2 (5 bases each). The CDR3 is made up of 13 amino acids. CDR1 is MNHNY, CDR2 SVGAGI, per germline (reference sequence). V was clipped by 0 bases and J by 6 bases, with 9 bases between them. As DNA, the CDR3 is TGTGCCAGCAGTTACTCTTTGAGGGGCGAGCAGTACTTC. It specifies CASSYSLRGEQYF.

This clone was picked up a small number of times. V usage is TRBV18 and J usage is TRBJ2-7; D possibly corresponds to TRBD1 (5 bases). Germline V gene lookup returns CDR1 KGHSH and CDR2 LQKENI. Trimming shortened V by 3 bases and J by 6 bases, and 12 bases separated the two germline ends. This CDR3 spans 13 amino acids. As DNA, the CDR3 is TGTGCCAGCTCACCGGTAGGGGTTACCGAGCAGTACTTC. It specifies CASSPVGVTEQYF.

The chain employs TRBV6-6 and TRBJ1-2; no clear D gene. V was trimmed by 7 bases and J by 0 bases, leaving 15 bases between them. The CDR3 runs 15 residues. Germline V gene sequence: CDR1 MNHNY, CDR2 SVGAGI (reference sequence). CDR3 DNA: TGTGCCAGCAATCGAAACGGGTCCCCTAACTATGGCTACACCTTC. Its protein is CASNRNGSPNYGYTF.

This clone was seen a handful of times. Within the sample, other DNA sequences also encode this same CDR3. The V gene is TRBV7-2, the J gene TRBJ2-7; D unresolved. Trimming removed 3 bases at V and 0 bases at J, with 9 bases between. The V gene's germline CDR1 is SGHTA and CDR2 FQGNSA. This CDR3 comprises 14 residues. Here the CDR3 reads CASSLGGISYEQYF. CDR3 coding DNA: TGTGCCAGCAGCTTGGGTGGGATCTCCTACGAGCAGTACTTC.